The 27 T cell receptor beta chains given below trace back to one sample, sequenced in a study of T cells in Graves' hyperthyroidism and ophthalmopathy (dated 2019 in TCRdb). Library prep was done by multiplex PCR. The instrument was an Illumina HiSeq 2000. Amplification of TCR beta CDR3 regions was carried out from RNA transcripts. The TCR CDR3 was subjected to a first round of RT-PCR using the HTBI primer set and the Qiagen OneStep RT-PCR kit. TCRdb reanalyzed the raw reads on its own, using fastp at Q25 for trimming and MiXCR for clone calling, and kept in-frame beta chains. All rows with the same CDR3 protein become a single entry with the most common DNA and genes. The sample data list about 560,000 distinct CDR3 sequences, and about a sixth of these were observed just once. Around 6.6% of the sample goes to the ten largest clones. Source material: blood. The receptors stem from a woman aged 25 to 39 with Graves' hyperthyroidism.

This clonotype was seen more than once but under ten times. The CDR3 reads CASSQVPGGSYNSPLHF. The CDR3 DNA reads as TGTGCCAGCAGCCAAGTACCCGGTGGGTCCTATAATTCACCCCTCCACTTT. The V call is TRBV3-1, the J call TRBJ1-6; D unclear. V gave up 1 base and J gave up 1 base, with 11 bases separating them. The CDR3 runs 17 residues. Germline assignment: CDR1 LGHDT and CDR2 YNNKEL (reference sequence). Filled out from reference TRBV3-1 and TRBJ1-6, the complete variable domain reads DTAVSQTPKYLVTQMGNDKSIKCEQNLGHDTMYWYKQDSKKFLKIMFSYNNKELIINETVPNRFSPKSPDKAHLNLHINSLELGDSAVYFCASSQVPGGSYNSPLHFGNGTRLTVT.

This clonotype was seen at least ten times. This chain links TRBV12-3 or TRBV12-4 with TRBJ1-3, with TRBD1 as a possible D gene (5 bases). Trimming took off 6 bases at V and 4 bases at J, with 16 bases between the two ends. The CDR3 has 15 amino acids. CDR3 DNA: TGTGCCAGCAGCCGAGGTGGGGGAGGCGGAAACACCATATATTTT. Protein product: CASSRGGGGGNTIYF.

As for this clonotype: A read error may be the cause here, since a much bigger clone is one base away. This sequence joins TRBV20-1 and TRBJ1-2; perhaps TRBD1 as D (6 bases). Looked up from germline, CDR1 is DFQATT and CDR2 is SNEGSKA (reference sequence). The CDR3 has 12 residues. This CDR3 is CGARRQDYGYTF. The CDR3 nucleotides are TGCGGTGCCAGACGACAGGATTATGGCTACACCTTC.

In its sample, this clonotype was seen many times. The J gene is TRBJ2-3, the V gene TRBV30; 8 bases line up with TRBD1. The length of the CDR3 is 13 residues. The germline V gene has CDR1 GTSNPN and CDR2 SVGIG (reference sequence). The CDR3 reads CAGDRGGTDTQYF. The CDR3 region has the DNA TGTGCGGGAGACAGGGGCGGCACAGATACGCAGTATTTT.

The genes are TRBV11-2 and TRBJ2-7, with a weak D call TRBD2 (7 bases). The CDR3 has 14 residues. In germline, CDR1 is SGHAT, CDR2 FQNNGV. Trimming pared 5 bases from V and 4 bases from J, leaving 15 bases between. The CDR3 protein is CASSAEAGAYEQYF. The CDR3 nucleotides are TGTGCCAGCAGCGCGGAGGCGGGGGCTTACGAGCAGTACTTC.

This clonotype was seen a handful of times. The chain uses TRBV19 and TRBJ1-1, with D possibly TRBD1 on 5 matching bases. Per germline, CDR1 LNHDA and CDR2 SQIVND (reference sequence). V was cut by 8 bases and J by 1 base, with 11 bases left in between. The CDR3 is made up of 13 amino acids. As DNA, the CDR3 is TGTGCCAGTTATCAGGGCCCGAACACTGAAGCTTTCTTT. Protein: CASYQGPNTEAFF.

Points on this clonotype: An end of the junction does not agree with germline; a read error may underlie this. The chain has TRBV7-2 and TRBJ2-5, with D uncertain. This CDR3 region has 11 residues. Looked up from germline, CDR1 is SGHTA and CDR2 is FQGNSA. CDR3 protein: CTSSLKETQYF. The DNA for the CDR3 is TGCACCAGCAGCTTAAAAGAGACCCAGTACTTC. The full variable domain, in which reference TRBV7-2 and TRBJ2-5 provide the parts outside the CDR3, is GAGVSQSPSNKVTEKGKDVELRCDPISGHTALYWYRQSLGQGLEFLIYFQGNSAPDKSGLPSDRFSAERTGGSVSTLTIQRTQQEDSAVYLCTSSLKETQYFGPGTRLLVL.

V usage is TRBV29-1 and J usage is TRBJ2-1; D may be TRBD1 or TRBD2 (6 bases each). Germline V gene data show CDR1 as SQVTM and CDR2 as ANQGSEA. Trimming took off 3 bases at V and 5 bases at J, with 11 bases between the two ends. The CDR3 spans 13 residues. The CDR3 here is CSVEGAGHNEQFF. The CDR3 DNA reads as TGCAGCGTTGAGGGGGCGGGACACAATGAGCAGTTCTTC.

This clonotype was seen a handful of times. The J gene is TRBJ1-5, the V gene TRBV20-1; maybe TRBD1 (5 bases). Trimming took off 3 bases at V and 0 bases at J, with 15 bases between the two ends. Per the germline V gene, CDR1 is DFQATT and CDR2 is SNEGSKA (reference sequence). CDR3 length: 16 amino acids. The CDR3 DNA is TGCAGTGCTAGCCAGGGATTTGTAAATAGCAATCAGCCCCAGCATTTT. This gives the protein CSASQGFVNSNQPQHF.

Regarding this clonotype: A read error may produce the germline difference seen at one junction end. The J gene is TRBJ2-7, the V gene TRBV5-1; 11 nucleotides line up with TRBD1. CDR1 and CDR2 from the germline V gene are SGHRS and YFSETQ. This CDR3 is built from 15 residues. The DNA for the CDR3 is TGCGCCAGCAGCATTGGGACAGGGGGACTCGGCGAGCAATACTTC. This encodes CASSIGTGGLGEQYF.

This clonotype came up many times. V and J are TRBV2 and TRBJ1-5, with 7 bases matching TRBD1. Germline loops: CDR1 SNHLY, CDR2 FYNNEI. Losses at the gene ends were 7 bases for V and 2 bases for J; bases not matched to a gene: 11. The CDR3 spans 16 residues. The CDR3 DNA follows: TGTGCCAGCACCGGGACAGCGCTATTTCGCAATCAGCCCCAGCATTTT. Its protein is CASTGTALFRNQPQHF.

This clonotype was counted ten times or more. The chain uses TRBV20-1 and TRBJ2-2; 11 bases fit TRBD2. There are 16 residues in the CDR3. V shed 4 bases, J shed 0 bases, and the junction held 4 bases outside the gene matches. Germline V lookup: CDR1 DFQATT, CDR2 SNEGSKA (reference sequence). The chain's CDR3 is CSATSTSGANTGELFF. For the CDR3, the DNA is TGCAGTGCTACCTCGACTAGCGGGGCGAACACCGGGGAGCTGTTTTTT.

This clonotype has a count of ten or more. The CDR3 nucleotides are TGCGCCAGCAGCCGCGGGAGAGGCTCCTACGAGCAGTACTTC. Its protein is CASSRGRGSYEQYF. V and J are TRBV4-3 and TRBJ2-7; 7 bases line up with TRBD2. Germline V gene lookup returns CDR1 LGHNA and CDR2 YSLEER. The CDR3 sequence is 14 residues long. With V trimmed by 4 bases and J by 0 bases, 3 bases remained unmatched.

At least ten counts were recorded for this clonotype. CDR3 bases: TGTGCCAGCAGCTTAGGAGGTCCGCCTAGCACAGATACGCAGTATTTT. Translating gives CASSLGGPPSTDTQYF. The chain links TRBV11-2 to TRBJ2-3; no clear D gene. Germline assignment: CDR1 SGHAT and CDR2 FQNNGV. The CDR3 contains 16 residues. The germline V and J ends were trimmed by 1 base and 0 bases, with 11 bases remaining between them. The full variable domain, completed using reference TRBV11-2 and TRBJ2-3, is EAGVAQSPRYKIIEKRQSVAFWCNPISGHATLYWYQQILGQGPKLLIQFQNNGVVDDSQLPKDRFSAERLKGVDSTLKIQPAKLEDSAVYLCASSLGGPPSTDTQYFGPGTRLTVL.

This clonotype was recorded at least ten times. The chain has TRBV29-1 and TRBJ2-1; 10 positions agree with TRBD2. V shed 7 bases and J 5 bases; nucleotides not matched to a gene: 11. CDR1 and CDR2 from the germline V gene are SQVTM and ANQGSEA. The CDR3 length is 15 residues. For the CDR3, the DNA is TGCAGCGCTGCCTATCTAGCGGGAGTGGACAATGAGCAGTTCTTC. Translation: CSAAYLAGVDNEQFF.

J is TRBJ2-6 and V is TRBV7-8; D gene ambiguous. Trimming left V 1 base short and J 5 bases short, with 12 bases between. Germline V gives CDR1 SGHVS, CDR2 FQNEAQ. The CDR3 consists of 16 residues. CDR3 in amino acids: CASSLDPSSRANVLTF. The CDR3 region has the DNA TGTGCCAGCAGCTTAGATCCGAGTTCTAGGGCCAACGTCCTGACTTTC.

This clonotype showed up many times. The V call is TRBV6-2 or TRBV6-3, the J call TRBJ2-7, with D hard to call. This CDR3 has 13 residues. Germline CDR1 MNHEY, CDR2 SVGEGT. Deletions cut 2 bases from V and 3 bases from J, with 8 bases between. The DNA of the CDR3 is TGTGCCAGCAGTTACAACCGCCTCTACGAGCAGTACTTC. Translated, it gives CASSYNRLYEQYF.

The sample holds many counts of this clonotype. The CDR3 sequence: CASSIISGQGAEAFF. CDR3 DNA sequence: TGTGCCAGTAGTATAATTTCTGGGCAGGGGGCTGAAGCTTTCTTT. The V and J genes are TRBV19 and TRBJ1-1; TRBD1 matches 7 bases. Trimming at V came to 2 bases and at J to 6 bases, leaving 9 bases not matched to a gene. In germline, CDR1 is LNHDA, CDR2 SQIVND (reference sequence). There are 15 residues in the CDR3.

The chain joins TRBV5-1 to TRBJ1-1; 9 bases are shared with TRBD1. The CDR3 runs 12 residues. After removal of 3 bases from V and 9 bases from J, the junction contained 3 bases not matched to a gene. The germline V gene has CDR1 SGHRS and CDR2 YFSETQ. This CDR3 is CASSWGQGQAFF. CDR3 DNA sequence: TGCGCCAGCAGCTGGGGACAGGGTCAAGCTTTCTTT.

This clonotype occurred many times. This chain links TRBV5-6 with TRBJ2-1; 9 bases are a match to TRBD2. Per germline, CDR1 SGHDT and CDR2 YYEEEE. Germline trimming cut 3 bases from V and 4 bases from J; bases unmatched to any gene: 8. The CDR3 is made up of 16 amino acids. The CDR3 spells CASSYFSGSRYNEQFF. CDR3 in DNA: TGTGCCAGCAGCTACTTTAGCGGGAGTCGGTACAATGAGCAGTTCTTC.

This clonotype showed up just a few times. This chain connects TRBV27 to TRBJ2-1; 7 positions agree with TRBD2. The CDR3 extends over 14 amino acids. Germline loops: CDR1 MNHEY, CDR2 SMNVEV (reference sequence). V gave up 4 bases and J gave up 7 bases; unmatched junction bases: 7. DNA of the CDR3: TGTGCCAGCAGTTGGGGAGCGGGGTTGAATGAGCAGTTCTTC. Translating gives CASSWGAGLNEQFF.

The chain links TRBV11-1 to TRBJ2-1, with TRBD2 matching 9 bases. The CDR3 length is 15 residues. CDR1 SGHAT and CDR2 FQDESV come from the germline V gene (reference sequence). Trimming at V came to 7 bases and at J to 5 bases, leaving 9 bases not matched to a gene. CDR3 sequence (DNA): TGTGCCAGCAACCTTCTTGGGACTAGCAACAATGAGCAGTTCTTC. Translating it yields CASNLLGTSNNEQFF.

This clonotype was seen ten or more times. The V and J genes are TRBV18 and TRBJ2-1, with D unclear. Germline V gene data show CDR1 as KGHSH and CDR2 as LQKENI. V was cut by 3 bases and J by 5 bases, with 14 bases left in between. This CDR3 contains 15 residues. CDR3 nucleotides: TGTGCCAGCTCACCCATCCCCCCCCCTGACAATGAGCAGTTCTTC. Translation: CASSPIPPPDNEQFF.

This clonotype has ten or more counts. V is TRBV12-3 or TRBV12-4 and J is TRBJ2-7, with D perhaps matching TRBD1 (5 bases). V shed 5 bases and J shed 3 bases, with 11 bases lying between them. The CDR3 has 13 residues. The CDR3 region has the DNA TGTGCCAGCAGTCCGACAGATATCTACGAGCAGTACTTC. It yields the protein CASSPTDIYEQYF.

The sample holds many counts of this clonotype. V is TRBV7-2 and J is TRBJ2-2, with a tentative D call TRBD1 (6 bases). The CDR3 is made up of 15 amino acids. Germline CDR1 and CDR2: SGHTA and FQGNSA. Trimming took off 5 bases at V and 4 bases at J, with 14 bases between the two ends. Here the CDR3 reads CASSVQQGTTGELFF. Written as DNA, the CDR3 is TGTGCCAGCAGCGTACAACAGGGAACCACCGGGGAGCTGTTTTTT.

In this sample, this clonotype turned up many times. The rearrangement joins TRBV7-9 to TRBJ2-7; no reliable D call. This CDR3 region has 11 residues. The germline CDR1 and CDR2 sequences are SEHNR and FQNEAQ (reference sequence). Trimming left V 1 base short and J 8 bases short, with 6 bases between. CDR3 nucleotides: TGTGCCAGCAGCTTAGGAATCAAGCAGTACTTC. It encodes CASSLGIKQYF.

This clonotype came up many times. The J gene is TRBJ2-1, the V gene TRBV28; 10 nucleotides match TRBD2. V was clipped by 1 base and J by 5 bases; unmatched bases: 2. Germline V gene lookup returns CDR1 MDHEN and CDR2 SYDVKM. The CDR3 spans 15 residues. CDR3 bases: TGTGCCAGCAGTTTATCCCTAGCGGGGGACAATGAGCAGTTCTTC. This gives the protein CASSLSLAGDNEQFF.